Sequencing of this T cell receptor beta chain was carried out in a study of shared clonotypes between healthy human individuals. General observations from the study: Incomplete sequencing of sorted subsets was indicated by rarefaction despite large depth. Represented diversity (both genetic and exposure-history) was limited by the small number of donors.

Regarding this clone: Its antigen remains unidentified. The sample contains more than one DNA sequence encoding this CDR3.

Naive-designated CD8 cells lacked CD45RO, were positively enriched for CCR7, and omitted terminally differentiated effector memory CD45RA+ cells. Donors were Caucasian adults residing in Nashville, Tennessee, USA. Profiling relied on immunoSEQ multiplex PCR, and the TCRdb table lists in-frame clones only, not all of them. The repertoire holds roughly 2.1 million clones, with roughly 91% as singletons. V was shortened by 4 bases and J by 3 bases, with 10 bases between the two germline ends. CDR3 length equals 13 residues. The V gene's germline CDR1 is MNHEY and CDR2 SMNVEV (reference sequence). This TCR derives from a man younger than 30 in good health. Some clones in this sample may be carry-over from other donors' samples. Sequenced input: naive CD8+ T cells from PBMCs. This chain links TRBV27 with TRBJ2-7, with TRBD1 as a possible D gene (6 bases). DNA for the CDR3: TGTGCCAGCAGTTGGGGACAAAACTACGAGCAGTACTTC. Protein: CASSWGQNYEQYF.